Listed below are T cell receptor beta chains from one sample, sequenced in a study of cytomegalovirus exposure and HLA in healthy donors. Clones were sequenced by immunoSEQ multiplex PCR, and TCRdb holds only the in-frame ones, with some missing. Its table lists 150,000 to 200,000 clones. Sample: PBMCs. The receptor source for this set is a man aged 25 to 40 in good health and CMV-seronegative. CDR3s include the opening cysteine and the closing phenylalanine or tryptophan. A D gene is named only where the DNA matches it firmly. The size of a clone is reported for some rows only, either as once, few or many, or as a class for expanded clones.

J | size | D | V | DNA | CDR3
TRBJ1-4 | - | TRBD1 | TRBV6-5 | TGTGCCAGCAGAAGGACGGGACAGCTGAATGAAAAACTGTTTTTT | CASRRTGQLNEKLFF
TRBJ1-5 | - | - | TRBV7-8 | TGTGCCAGCAGCTTAGATGGGCAGGGGTATCAGCCCCAGCATTTT | CASSLDGQGYQPQHF
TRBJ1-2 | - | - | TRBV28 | TGTGCCAGCAGTTTAGATCGGCAGGCCTATGGCTACACCTTC | CASSLDRQAYGYTF
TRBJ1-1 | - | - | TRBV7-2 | TGTGCCAGCAAGGAACAGGGATGGCACACTGAAGCTTTCTTT | CASKEQGWHTEAFF
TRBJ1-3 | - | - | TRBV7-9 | TGTGCCAGCAGCCCAACAGGTCCATTCTCTGGAAACACCATATATTTT | CASSPTGPFSGNTIYF
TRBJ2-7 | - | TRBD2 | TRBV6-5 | TGTGCCAGCAGACTAGCGGGAGGAATCGAGCAGTACTTC | CASRLAGGIEQYF
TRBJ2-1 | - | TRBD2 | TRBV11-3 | TGTGCCAGCAGCTTAGTAACTAGCGGGAGGGCCCGGGGCAATGAGCAGTTCTTC | CASSLVTSGRARGNEQFF
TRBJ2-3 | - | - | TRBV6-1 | TGTGCCAGCAAAGGAGACTCGGCCGGATATACGCAGTATTTT | CASKGDSAGYTQYF
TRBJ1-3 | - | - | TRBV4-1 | TGCGCCAGCAGCCAAGATCGCTTTTCCGAGGGCGGAAACACCATATATTTT | CASSQDRFSEGGNTIYF
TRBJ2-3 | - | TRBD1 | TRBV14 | TGTGCCAGCAGCCAAGATATAGGACAGGGGCTGAGAGATACGCAGTATTTT | CASSQDIGQGLRDTQYF
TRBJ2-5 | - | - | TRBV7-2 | TGTGCCAGCAGCTTAGGAGGGGGACAAGAGACCCAGTACTTC | CASSLGGGQETQYF
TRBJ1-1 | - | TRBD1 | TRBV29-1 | TGCAGCGTTGACGGGCGGGACAGCGCTGAAGCTTTCTTT | CSVDGRDSAEAFF
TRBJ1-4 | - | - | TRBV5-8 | TGTGCCAGCAGCTTGCCGCCCCTTAATGAGAAACTGTTTTTT | CASSLPPLNEKLFF
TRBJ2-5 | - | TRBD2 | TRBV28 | TGTGCCAGTACCTCCCTGGTTCCTAGCGGGGTCCAAGAGACCCAGTACTTC | CASTSLVPSGVQETQYF
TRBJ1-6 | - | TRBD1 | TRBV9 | TGTGCCAGCAGCGTCGGACAGGGGGCTCTTGACTGGTCACCCCTCCACTTT | CASSVGQGALDWSPLHF
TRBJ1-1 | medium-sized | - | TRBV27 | TGTGCCAGCAGTCCTGGGTACGTGGGGCTGAACACTGAAGCTTTCTTT | CASSPGYVGLNTEAFF
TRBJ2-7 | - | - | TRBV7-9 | TGTGCCAGCAGCTTAGGGACAGCGGCCTACGAGCAGTACTTC | CASSLGTAAYEQYF
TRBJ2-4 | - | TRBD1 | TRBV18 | TGTGCCAGCTCACCACCGAGGGCAGGGGGAAACAAAAACATTCAGTACTTC | CASSPPRAGGNKNIQYF
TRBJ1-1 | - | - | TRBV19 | TGTGCCACCTCAGGGGAGGGAAGTTGGAACACTGAAGCTTTCTTT | CATSGEGSWNTEAFF
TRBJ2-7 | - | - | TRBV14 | TGTGCCAGCAGCCAAGGGGAGGTATTCTACCCCTCCTACGAGCAGTACTTC | CASSQGEVFYPSYEQYF
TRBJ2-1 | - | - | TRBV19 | TGTGCCAGTAGTATCTCCTCAGGACTTAGCTCCTACAATGAGCAGTTCTTC | CASSISSGLSSYNEQFF
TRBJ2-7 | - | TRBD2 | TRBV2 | TGTGCCAGCAAGAGAACTAGCGGGGAGTACGAGCAGTACTTC | CASKRTSGEYEQYF
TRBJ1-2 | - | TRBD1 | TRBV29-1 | TGCAGCGTTGATGGACAGGGCGGCGGATTGGGCTACACCTTC | CSVDGQGGGLGYTF
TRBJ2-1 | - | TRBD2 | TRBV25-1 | TGTGCCAGCAGTGATGGTCGGGGGGGCAATGAGCAGTTCTTC | CASSDGRGGNEQFF
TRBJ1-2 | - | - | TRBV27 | TGTGCCAGCAGACCCCGGGCACAGGCGAACTATGGCTACACCTTC | CASRPRAQANYGYTF
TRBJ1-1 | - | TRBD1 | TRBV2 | TGTGCCAGCAGTCGCAGGACAGGGGGCTTCACTGAAGCTTTCTTT | CASSRRTGGFTEAFF
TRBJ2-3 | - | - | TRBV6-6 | TGTGCCAGCAGTTCTCCGGACAGCTCTAGCACAGATACGCAGTATTTT | CASSSPDSSSTDTQYF
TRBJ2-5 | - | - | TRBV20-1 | TGCAGTGCTACCCAGGGCGGGGTGTGGTACTTC | CSATQGGVWYF
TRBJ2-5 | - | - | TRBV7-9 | TGTGCCAGCAGCCAGGCCGGGGGTAGAGAGACCCAGTACTTC | CASSQAGGRETQYF
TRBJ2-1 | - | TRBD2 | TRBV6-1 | TGTGCCAGCAGACTAGCGGGTCGAGTAGAGCAGTTCTTC | CASRLAGRVEQFF
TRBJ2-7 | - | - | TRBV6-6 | TGTGCCGGGGGAGGGGGCTACGAGCAGTACTTC | CAGGGGYEQYF
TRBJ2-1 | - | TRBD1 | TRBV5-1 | TGCGCCAGCAGCTCAGGACAGGCCCCCTACAATGAGCAGTTCTTC | CASSSGQAPYNEQFF
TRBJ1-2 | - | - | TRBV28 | TGTGCCAGCAGTTTTGTGGCAGGATATCAACCGAACTATGGCTACACCTTC | CASSFVAGYQPNYGYTF
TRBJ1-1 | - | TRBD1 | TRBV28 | TGTGCCACCTGTAGTGGGGACAGGAACACTGAAGCTTTCTTT | CATCSGDRNTEAFF
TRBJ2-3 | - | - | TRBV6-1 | TGTGCCAGCAGTTCCGGGACTAGCACAGATACGCAGTATTTT | CASSSGTSTDTQYF